This T cell receptor (beta chain) was captured in a study of T-cell memory formation after mild COVID-19. Study summary: The two donors had largely donor-specific TCR clusters. General study findings and limits: Specificity for SARS-CoV-2 was not confirmed among the second-wave clones peaking on day 37. Pre-infection memory showed some responding clones, and this suggested that cross-reactive memory joined.

This clonotype was found a few times. Its matching antigen is unknown. After 5'RACE with constant-segment primers, TCR alpha and TCR beta cDNA libraries carrying sample barcodes and UMIs were obtained. One entry per CDR3 protein results from TCRdb running MiXCR on the 5' RACE reads. This sample yields over 500,000 distinct CDR3 sequences, of which 17% are seen a single time; around 8.1% belongs to the top ten. Germline CDR1 is SEHNR and CDR2 is FQNEAQ (reference sequence). This CDR3 spans 13 amino acids. V shed 5 bases and J shed 2 bases, with 8 bases lying between them. The rearrangement joins TRBV7-9 to TRBJ2-3; D unclear. The source of this sequence is an adult woman who had mild COVID-19 (a few samples of this study predate the infection). Cell type and time point are not known. The specimen was PBMCs or a T cell subset sorted from them (not recorded which). The CDR3 DNA is TGTGCCAGCAGCCCGGCGGACACAGATACGCAGTATTTT. Translating it yields CASSPADTDTQYF.